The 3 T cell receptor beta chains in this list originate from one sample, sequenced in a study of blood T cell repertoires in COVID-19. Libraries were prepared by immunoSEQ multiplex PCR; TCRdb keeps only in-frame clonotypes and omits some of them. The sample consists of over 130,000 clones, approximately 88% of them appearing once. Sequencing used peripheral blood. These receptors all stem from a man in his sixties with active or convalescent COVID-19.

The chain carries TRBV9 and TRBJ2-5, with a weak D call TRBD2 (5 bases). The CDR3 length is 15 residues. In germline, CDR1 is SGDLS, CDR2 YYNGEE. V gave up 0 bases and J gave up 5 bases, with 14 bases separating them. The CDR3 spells CASSVGASQLETQYF. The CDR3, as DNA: TGTGCCAGCAGCGTAGGGGCTAGCCAGTTGGAGACCCAGTACTTC.

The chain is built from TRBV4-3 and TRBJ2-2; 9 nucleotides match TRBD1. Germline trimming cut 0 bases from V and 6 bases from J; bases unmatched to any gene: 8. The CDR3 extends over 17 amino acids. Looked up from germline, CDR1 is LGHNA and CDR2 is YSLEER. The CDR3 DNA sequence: TGCGCCAGCAGCCAAGATATATGGGACAGGGACTCCGGGGAGCTGTTTTTT. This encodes CASSQDIWDRDSGELFF.

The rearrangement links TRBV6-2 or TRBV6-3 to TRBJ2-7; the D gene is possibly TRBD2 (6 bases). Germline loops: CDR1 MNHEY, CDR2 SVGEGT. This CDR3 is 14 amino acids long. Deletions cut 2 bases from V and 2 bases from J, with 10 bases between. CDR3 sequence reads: CASSYAGPTYEQYF. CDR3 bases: TGTGCCAGCAGTTACGCGGGACCCACCTACGAGCAGTACTTC.